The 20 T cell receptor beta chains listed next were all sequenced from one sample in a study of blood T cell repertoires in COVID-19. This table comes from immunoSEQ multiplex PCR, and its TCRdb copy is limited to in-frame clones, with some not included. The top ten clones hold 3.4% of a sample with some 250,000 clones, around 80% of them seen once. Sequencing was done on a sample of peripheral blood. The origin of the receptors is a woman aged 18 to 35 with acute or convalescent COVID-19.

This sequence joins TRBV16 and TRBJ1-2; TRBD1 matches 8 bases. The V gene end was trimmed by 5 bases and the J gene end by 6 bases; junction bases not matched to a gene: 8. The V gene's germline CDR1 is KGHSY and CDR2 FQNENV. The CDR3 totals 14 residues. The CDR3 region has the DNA TGTGCCAGCAGCAACTCGGACAGGGCCGATGGCTACACCTTC. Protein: CASSNSDRADGYTF.

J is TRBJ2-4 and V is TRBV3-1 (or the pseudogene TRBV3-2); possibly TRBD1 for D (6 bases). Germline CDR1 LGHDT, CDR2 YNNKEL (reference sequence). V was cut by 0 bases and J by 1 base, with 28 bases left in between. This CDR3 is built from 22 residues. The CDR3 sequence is CASSQDLKGKSRGLGAKNIQYF. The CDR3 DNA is TGTGCCAGCAGCCAAGATCTAAAAGGGAAGAGCAGGGGCCTCGGGGCCAAAAACATTCAGTACTTC.

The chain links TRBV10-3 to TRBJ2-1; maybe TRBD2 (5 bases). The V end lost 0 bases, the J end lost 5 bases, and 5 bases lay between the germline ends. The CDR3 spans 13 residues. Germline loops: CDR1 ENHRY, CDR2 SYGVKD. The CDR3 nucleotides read TGTGCCATCAGTGAGTCGGGAGACAATGAGCAGTTCTTC. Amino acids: CAISESGDNEQFF.

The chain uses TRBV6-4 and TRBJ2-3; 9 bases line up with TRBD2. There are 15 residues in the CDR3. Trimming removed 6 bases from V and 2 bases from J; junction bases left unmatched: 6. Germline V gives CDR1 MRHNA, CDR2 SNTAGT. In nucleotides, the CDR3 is TGTGCCAGCAGGCGGACTAGCGAATACACAGATACGCAGTATTTT. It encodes CASRRTSEYTDTQYF.

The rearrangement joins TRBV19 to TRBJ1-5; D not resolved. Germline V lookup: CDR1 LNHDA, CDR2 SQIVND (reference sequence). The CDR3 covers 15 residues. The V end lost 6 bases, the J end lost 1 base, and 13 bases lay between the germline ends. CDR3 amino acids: CASSIRERSNQPQHF. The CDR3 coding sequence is TGTGCCAGTAGCATCCGGGAAAGGAGCAATCAGCCCCAGCATTTT.

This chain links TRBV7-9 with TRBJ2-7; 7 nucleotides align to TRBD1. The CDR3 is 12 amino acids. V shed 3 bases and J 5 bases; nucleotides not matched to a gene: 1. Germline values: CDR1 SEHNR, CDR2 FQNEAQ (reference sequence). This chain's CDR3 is CASSFTGDEQYF. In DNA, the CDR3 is TGTGCCAGCAGCTTCACAGGGGACGAGCAGTACTTC.

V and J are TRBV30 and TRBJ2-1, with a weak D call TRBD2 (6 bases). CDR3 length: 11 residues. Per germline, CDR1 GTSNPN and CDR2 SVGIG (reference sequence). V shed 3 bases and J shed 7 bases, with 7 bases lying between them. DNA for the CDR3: TGTGCCTGGAGGGCGGGGAATGAGCAGTTCTTC. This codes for CAWRAGNEQFF.

The CDR3 sequence is CASSVGRKYYEQYF. CDR3 in DNA: TGTGCCAGCTCGGTGGGGCGAAAATACTACGAGCAGTACTTC. The J gene is TRBJ2-7, the V gene TRBV27; D perhaps matches TRBD1 (5 bases). Germline V gene lookup returns CDR1 MNHEY and CDR2 SMNVEV (reference sequence). The CDR3 loop spans 14 amino acids. The ends were cut back, 8 bases at V and 3 bases at J, with 17 bases in the middle.

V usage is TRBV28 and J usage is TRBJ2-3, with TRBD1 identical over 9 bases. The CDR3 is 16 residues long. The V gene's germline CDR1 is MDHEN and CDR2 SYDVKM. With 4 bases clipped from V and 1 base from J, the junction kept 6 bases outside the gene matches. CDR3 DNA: TGTGCCAGCAGTTCGACCGGGACAGGGCGCACAGATACGCAGTATTTT. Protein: CASSSTGTGRTDTQYF.

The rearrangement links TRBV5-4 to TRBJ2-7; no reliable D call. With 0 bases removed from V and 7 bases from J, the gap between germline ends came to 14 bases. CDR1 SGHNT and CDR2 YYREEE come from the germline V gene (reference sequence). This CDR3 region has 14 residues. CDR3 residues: CASSLALGPSEQYF. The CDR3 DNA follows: TGTGCCAGCAGCTTGGCCCTTGGGCCCAGTGAGCAGTACTTC.

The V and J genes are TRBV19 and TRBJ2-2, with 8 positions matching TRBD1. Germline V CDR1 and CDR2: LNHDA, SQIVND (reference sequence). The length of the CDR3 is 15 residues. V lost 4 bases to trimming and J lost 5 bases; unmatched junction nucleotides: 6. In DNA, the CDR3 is TGTGCCAGTAGTAACCCGAACAGGGGGACCGGGGAGCTGTTTTTT. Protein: CASSNPNRGTGELFF.

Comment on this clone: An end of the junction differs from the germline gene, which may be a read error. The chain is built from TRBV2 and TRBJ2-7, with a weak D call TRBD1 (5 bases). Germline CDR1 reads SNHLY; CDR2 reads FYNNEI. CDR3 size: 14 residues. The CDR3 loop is CASSEALWSISGNF. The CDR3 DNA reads TGTGCCAGCAGTGAAGCGCTTTGGAGCATCTCAGGGAACTTC.

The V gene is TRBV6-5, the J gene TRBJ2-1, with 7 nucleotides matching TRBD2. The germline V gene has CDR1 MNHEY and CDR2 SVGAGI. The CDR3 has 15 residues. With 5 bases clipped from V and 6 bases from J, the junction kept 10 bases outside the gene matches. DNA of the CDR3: TGTGCCAGCAGTAAAACCGGGACTACCAGCAATGAGCAGTTCTTC. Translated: CASSKTGTTSNEQFF.

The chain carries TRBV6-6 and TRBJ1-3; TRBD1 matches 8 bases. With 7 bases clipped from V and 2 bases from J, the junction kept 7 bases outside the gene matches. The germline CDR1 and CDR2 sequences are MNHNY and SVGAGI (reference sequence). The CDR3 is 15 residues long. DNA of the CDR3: TGTGCCAGCACCGACCAGGGGGCGCCTGGAAACACCATATATTTT. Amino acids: CASTDQGAPGNTIYF.

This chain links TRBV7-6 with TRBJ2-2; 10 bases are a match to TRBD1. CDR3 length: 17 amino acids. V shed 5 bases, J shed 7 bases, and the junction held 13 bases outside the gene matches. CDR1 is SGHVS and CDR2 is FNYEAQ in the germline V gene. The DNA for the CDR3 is TGTGCCAGCAGCGACCCCGGGACAGGGGTTCGGGGCGGGGAGCTGTTTTTT. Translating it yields CASSDPGTGVRGGELFF. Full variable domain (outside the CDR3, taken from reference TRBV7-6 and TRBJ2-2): GAGVSQSPRYKVTKRGQDVALRCDPISGHVSLYWYRQALGQGPEFLTYFNYEAQQDKSGLPNDRFSAERPEGSISTLTIQRTEQRDSAMYRCASSDPGTGVRGGELFFGEGSRLTVL.

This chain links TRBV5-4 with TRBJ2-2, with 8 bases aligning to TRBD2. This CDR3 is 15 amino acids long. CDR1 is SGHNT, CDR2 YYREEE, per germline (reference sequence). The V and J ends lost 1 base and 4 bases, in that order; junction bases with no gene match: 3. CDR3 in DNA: TGTGCCAGCAGCTTGTGGACTAGCAGCACCGGGGAGCTGTTTTTT. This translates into CASSLWTSSTGELFF.

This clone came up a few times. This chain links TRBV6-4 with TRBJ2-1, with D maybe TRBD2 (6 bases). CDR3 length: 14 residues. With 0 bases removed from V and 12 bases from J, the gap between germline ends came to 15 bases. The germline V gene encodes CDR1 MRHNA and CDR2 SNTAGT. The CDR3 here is CASSDSSEVGGQFF. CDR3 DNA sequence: TGTGCCAGCAGTGACTCTTCAGAAGTGGGAGGGCAGTTCTTC.

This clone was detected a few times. This CDR3 reads CASSETTGDTEAFF. The CDR3 DNA sequence: TGCGCCAGCAGTGAGACAACAGGGGACACTGAAGCTTTCTTT. V is TRBV10-1 and J is TRBJ1-1; 7 positions agree with TRBD1. The CDR3 runs to 14 residues. CDR1 and CDR2 (germline): WNHNN, SYGVQD (reference sequence). The trim removed 2 bases at V and 3 bases at J, leaving 3 bases unmatched.

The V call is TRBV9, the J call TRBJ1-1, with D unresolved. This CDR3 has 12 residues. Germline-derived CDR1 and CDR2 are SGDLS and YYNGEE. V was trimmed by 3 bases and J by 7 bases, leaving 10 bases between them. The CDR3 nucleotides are TGTGCCAGCAGCGCGGCGGGGATTGAAGCTTTCTTT. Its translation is CASSAAGIEAFF. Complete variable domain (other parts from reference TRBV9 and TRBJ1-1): DSGVTQTPKHLITATGQRVTLRCSPRSGDLSVYWYQQSLDQGLQFLIQYYNGEERAKGNILERFSAQQFPDLHSELNLSSLELGDSALYFCASSAAGIEAFFGQGTRLTVV.

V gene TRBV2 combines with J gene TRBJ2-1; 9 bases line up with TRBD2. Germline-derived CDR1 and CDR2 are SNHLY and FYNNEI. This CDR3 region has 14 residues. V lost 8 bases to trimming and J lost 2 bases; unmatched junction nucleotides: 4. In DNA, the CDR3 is TGTGCCAGCCGCGGGGGGGGCGCCTACAATGAGCAGTTCTTC. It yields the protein CASRGGGAYNEQFF.